This entry describes one T cell receptor (beta chain). Its antigen is not identified. The identical CDR3 is also encoded by other nucleotide sequences in the sample. V gave up 4 bases and J gave up 3 bases, with 13 bases separating them. The V gene's germline CDR1 is KGHSH and CDR2 LQKENI. The CDR3 length is 15 residues. PCR used 60 Vbeta primers and 13 Jbeta primers. TCRdb keeps only in-frame clones here, not all; method: immunoSEQ multiplex PCR. The table has approximately 210,000 clones, around 83% seen once. The data belong to a study of cytomegalovirus exposure and HLA in healthy donors. Findings of the study overall: In a later analysis, V- and J-gene trimming of beta chains associated with a DCLRE1C missense variant, replicated independently.

The rearrangement links TRBV18 to TRBJ1-5, with D tentatively TRBD1 (6 bases). The sequencing sample was made of PBMCs. The receptor was isolated from a woman between 45 and 60 years old in good health and CMV-seropositive. The CDR3 nucleotides are TGTGCCAGCTCACTGGATCAGGGGATCAATCAGCCCCAGCATTTT. Its protein is CASSLDQGINQPQHF.